This paragraph reports one T cell receptor (beta chain). This CDR3 has 16 residues. Germline V gene data show CDR1 as MNHNY and CDR2 as SVGAGI (reference sequence). Germline trimming cut 0 bases from V and 5 bases from J; bases unmatched to any gene: 6. The method was immunoSEQ multiplex PCR; TCRdb's version includes in-frame clones alone and lacks a portion of them. The data contain approximately 130,000 clones, approximately 86% of them singletons. This record belongs to a study of blood T cell repertoires in COVID-19. The sample comprised PBMCs or T cells enriched from blood (not recorded which). The chain links TRBV6-6 to TRBJ1-5; 8 positions match TRBD1. This clonotype was obtained from a woman in her forties or fifties who had recovered from COVID-19. CDR3 residues: CASSYSDRAGDQPQHF. Written as DNA, the CDR3 is TGTGCCAGCAGTTACTCGGACAGGGCGGGCGATCAGCCCCAGCATTTT.